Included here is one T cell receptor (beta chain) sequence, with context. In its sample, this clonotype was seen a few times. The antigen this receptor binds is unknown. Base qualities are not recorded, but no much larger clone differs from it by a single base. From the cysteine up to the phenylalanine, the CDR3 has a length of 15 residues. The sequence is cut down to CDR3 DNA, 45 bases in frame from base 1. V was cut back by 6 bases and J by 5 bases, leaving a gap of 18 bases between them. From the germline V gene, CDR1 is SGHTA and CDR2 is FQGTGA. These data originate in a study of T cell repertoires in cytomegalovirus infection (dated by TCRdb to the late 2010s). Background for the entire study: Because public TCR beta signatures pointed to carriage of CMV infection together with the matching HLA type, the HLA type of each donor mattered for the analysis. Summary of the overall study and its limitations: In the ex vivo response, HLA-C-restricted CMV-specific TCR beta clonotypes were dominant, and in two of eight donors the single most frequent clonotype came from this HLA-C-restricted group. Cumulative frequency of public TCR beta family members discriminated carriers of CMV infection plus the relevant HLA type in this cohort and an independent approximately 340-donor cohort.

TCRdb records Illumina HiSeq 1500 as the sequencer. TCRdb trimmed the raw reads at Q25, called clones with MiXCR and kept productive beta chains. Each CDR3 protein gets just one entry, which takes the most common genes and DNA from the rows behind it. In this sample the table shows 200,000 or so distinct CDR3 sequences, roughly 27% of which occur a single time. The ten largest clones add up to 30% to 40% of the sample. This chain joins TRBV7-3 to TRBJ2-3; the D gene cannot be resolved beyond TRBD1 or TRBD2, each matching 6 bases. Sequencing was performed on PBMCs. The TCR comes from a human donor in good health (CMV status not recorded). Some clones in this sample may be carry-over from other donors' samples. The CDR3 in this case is CASSPTGGRGDTQYF. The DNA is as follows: TGTGCCAGCAGTCCGACCGGGGGCCGGGGAGATACGCAGTATTTT.